Reported below is one TCR beta chain. The entry originates in a study of CD8 T cells in ankylosing spondylitis. A single record per CDR3 protein comes from TCRdb applying MiXCR to the 5' RACE reads. The repertoire holds 220,000 or so distinct CDR3 sequences, with about 10% as singletons. The clonotype was recovered from a male donor with ankylosing spondylitis or in good health (not recorded which). Material: blood, either unsorted or a sorted T cell fraction (not recorded which).

CDR3 DNA sequence: TGTGCCAGCAGCCAAGGGGACCCGGATACGCAGTATTTT. As protein: CASSQGDPDTQYF. The V gene is TRBV3-1, the J gene TRBJ2-3, with D perhaps given as TRBD1 or TRBD2 (5 bases each). Germline lookup yields CDR1 LGHDT and CDR2 YNNKEL (reference sequence). V was pared by 1 base and J by 6 bases, with 8 bases between. The CDR3 is 13 residues long.